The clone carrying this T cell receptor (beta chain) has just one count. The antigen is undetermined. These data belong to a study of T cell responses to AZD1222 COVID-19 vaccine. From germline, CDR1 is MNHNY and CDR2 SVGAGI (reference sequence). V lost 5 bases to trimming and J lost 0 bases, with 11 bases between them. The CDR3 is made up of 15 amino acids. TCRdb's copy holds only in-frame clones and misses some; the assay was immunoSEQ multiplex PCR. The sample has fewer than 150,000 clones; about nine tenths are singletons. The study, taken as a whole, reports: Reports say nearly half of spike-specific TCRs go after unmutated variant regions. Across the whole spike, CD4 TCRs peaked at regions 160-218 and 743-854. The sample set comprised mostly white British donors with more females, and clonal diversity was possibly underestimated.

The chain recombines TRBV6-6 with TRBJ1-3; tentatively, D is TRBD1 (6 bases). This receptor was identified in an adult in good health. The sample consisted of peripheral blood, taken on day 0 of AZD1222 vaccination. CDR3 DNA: TGTGCCAGCAGTACCGGACAGTCCTCTGGAAACACCATATATTTT. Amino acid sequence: CASSTGQSSGNTIYF.